The clone carrying this T cell receptor (beta chain) occurred a few times. Its specificity is unknown. Germline values: CDR1 LNHDA, CDR2 SQIVND (reference sequence). V lost 0 bases to trimming and J lost 8 bases, with 8 bases between them. The CDR3 is 13 amino acids. The protocol was immunoSEQ multiplex PCR, while the TCRdb copy is restricted to in-frame clones and leaves out a portion. The table has roughly 44,000 clones, 83% seen once. The data were taken from a study of T cell responses to AZD1222 COVID-19 vaccine. Findings and limits, study-wide: White British people made up most donors, females outnumbered males, and clonal diversity was possibly underestimated.

The receptor was derived from an adult in good health. Sequencing was performed on peripheral blood, taken on day 0 of AZD1222 vaccination. V gene TRBV19 combines with J gene TRBJ2-1; D not certain. CDR3 bases: TGTGCCAGTAGTATAGATGGGTCGTATGAGCAGTTCTTC. Translation gives CASSIDGSYEQFF.